The next 7 T cell receptor beta chains were all read from a single sample in a study of T cell repertoires in cytomegalovirus infection. MiXCR, applied by TCRdb to the reads, yields one record per CDR3 protein. In the table there are 700,000 to 950,000 distinct CDR3 sequences, 32% of which are singletons. Antigens of these TCRs are unknown. The specimen comprised cultured CD8+ T cells from PBMCs, sampled from culture after CMV antigen stimulation. The receptors originated from a human donor in good health (CMV status not recorded). Some clones in this sample may be carry-over from other donors' samples.

The rearrangement uses TRBV12-3 or TRBV12-4 and TRBJ2-3, with TRBD2 matching 11 bases. This CDR3 comprises 16 residues. Trimming took 5 bases from V and 9 from J; bases not matched to a gene: 13. The CDR3 sequence: CASSPFLAGGLDTQYF. The CDR3 DNA is TGTGCCAGCAGTCCCTTCCTAGCGGGGGGATTGGACACGCAGTATTTT.

CDR3 sequence (DNA): TGCAGCGCCGCGGGGACACCAGACACTGAAGCTTTCTTT. The encoded protein is CSAAGTPDTEAFF. The V gene is TRBV29-1, the J gene TRBJ1-1; TRBD1 is a possible D gene (6 bases). V dropped 7 bases and J dropped 3 bases, with 15 bases sitting between them. The CDR3 runs to 13 residues. Germline CDR1 and CDR2: SQVTM and ANQGSEA.

The chain couples TRBV7-2 to TRBJ2-1; a weak D match, TRBD2 (5 bases). The CDR3 is 15 amino acids. Trimming took 1 base from V and 12 from J, leaving 19 bases between them. Germline V gene sequence: CDR1 SGHTA, CDR2 FQGNSA. The CDR3 sequence is CASSLDPSDGRGQFF. CDR3 in DNA: TGTGCCAGCAGCTTAGACCCCTCGGACGGCCGGGGGCAGTTCTTC.

Only a few counts were recorded for this clonotype. The chain couples TRBV12-3 or TRBV12-4 to TRBJ2-1; 10 bases align to TRBD2. The CDR3 has 17 amino acids. The V gene end was trimmed by 3 bases and the J gene end by 0 bases; junction bases not matched to a gene: 5. DNA for the CDR3: TGTGCCAGCAGTTTCCCCGGACTAGCGGCCTCCTACAATGAGCAGTTCTTC. It encodes CASSFPGLAASYNEQFF.

This clonotype showed up just a few times. The chain combines TRBV6-1 with TRBJ2-5; no clear D. CDR3 size: 13 residues. The V and J ends lost 6 bases and 7 bases respectively, with 15 bases between them. Germline CDR1 reads MNHNS; CDR2 reads SASEGT. Here the CDR3 reads CASSQDGSLTQYF. The CDR3, as DNA: TGTGCCAGCAGCCAGGACGGATCATTGACCCAGTACTTC.

This clonotype was picked up a small number of times. The chain joins TRBV11-3 to TRBJ2-3; D remains ambiguous. From germline, CDR1 is SGHNT and CDR2 YENEEA. Trimming removed 5 bases at V and 6 bases at J, with 12 bases between. This CDR3 has 13 amino acids. The CDR3 sequence: CASSPRLLDTQYF. The CDR3, as DNA: TGTGCCAGCAGCCCGCGACTCCTTGATACGCAGTATTTT.

Ten or more counts support this clonotype. V is TRBV7-6 and J is TRBJ2-2; 7 positions agree with TRBD1. V lost 2 bases to trimming and J lost 1 base; unmatched junction nucleotides: 10. From germline, CDR1 is SGHVS and CDR2 FNYEAQ. The CDR3 has 18 amino acids. The CDR3 region has the DNA TGTGCCAGCAGCTTAAGGGTCGGTCGGACAGGGAACACCGGGGAGCTGTTTTTT. It yields the protein CASSLRVGRTGNTGELFF.